The 27 T cell receptor beta chains below were found in one sample sequenced in a study of blood T cell dynamics during melanoma immunotherapy. The method was immunoSEQ multiplex PCR; TCRdb's version includes in-frame clones alone and lacks a portion of them. The sample carries about 28,000 clones, approximately 80% recorded once. Stated time point: week 3, after first cycle of checkpoint inhibitor. The sample was blood, taken from a patient treated with checkpoint blockade. These receptor sequences come from a human donor with melanoma.

This chain uses TRBV6-5 with TRBJ2-1; D is undetermined. V gave up 2 bases and J gave up 6 bases, with 5 bases separating them. The V gene's germline CDR1 is MNHEY and CDR2 SVGAGI. CDR3 length equals 12 residues. DNA of the CDR3: TGTGCCAGCAGTTACGGCTCCAATGAGCAGTTCTTC. It yields the protein CASSYGSNEQFF.

The V gene is TRBV6-5, the J gene TRBJ2-7, with 9 bases identical to TRBD1. Per germline, CDR1 MNHEY and CDR2 SVGAGI. The CDR3 runs 14 residues. The V and J ends lost 9 bases and 0 bases, in that order; junction bases with no gene match: 6. This CDR3 reads CASHRQGGSYEQYF. In DNA, the CDR3 is TGTGCCAGTCACCGACAGGGGGGCTCCTACGAGCAGTACTTC.

This clone has a single count. V gene TRBV11-2 combines with J gene TRBJ2-7, with TRBD2 identical over 11 bases. V was pared by 3 bases and J by 0 bases, with 4 bases of the junction left unmatched. The CDR3 consists of 16 residues. Germline V lookup: CDR1 SGHAT, CDR2 FQNNGV. CDR3 sequence reads: CASSLLTSGSSYEQYF. In nucleotides, the CDR3 is TGTGCCAGCAGCTTGTTAACTAGCGGGAGCTCCTACGAGCAGTACTTC.

The chain couples TRBV7-2 to TRBJ2-7; 8 bases agree with TRBD2. Germline CDR1 SGHTA, CDR2 FQGNSA. There are 15 residues in the CDR3. The V segment lost 4 bases and the J segment 6 bases; nucleotides outside the gene matches: 11. The CDR3 protein is CASSYHRAGEGEQYF. The CDR3 DNA reads TGTGCCAGCAGCTATCACAGAGCGGGAGAGGGCGAGCAGTACTTC. The full variable domain, rest sourced from reference TRBV7-2 and TRBJ2-7, is GAGVSQSPSNKVTEKGKDVELRCDPISGHTALYWYRQSLGQGLEFLIYFQGNSAPDKSGLPSDRFSAERTGGSVSTLTIQRTQQEDSAVYLCASSYHRAGEGEQYFGPGTRLTVT.

The chain joins TRBV11-1 to TRBJ1-6; 8 nucleotides match TRBD1. The junction had 8 bases not matched to a gene; V was cut back by 5 bases and J by 8 bases. The CDR3 has 15 amino acids. The germline V gene has CDR1 SGHAT and CDR2 FQDESV (reference sequence). The CDR3 DNA reads TGTGCCAGCAGCCTACCGACAGGGGCTCATTCACCCCTCCACTTT. Translating it yields CASSLPTGAHSPLHF.

The genes are TRBV9 and TRBJ1-1, with D hard to call. Trimming took 0 bases from V and 0 from J, leaving 9 bases between them. CDR3 length equals 15 residues. CDR1 and CDR2 from the germline V gene are SGDLS and YYNGEE. The CDR3 coding sequence is TGTGCCAGCAGCGTAGAGGGAGACTTGAACACTGAAGCTTTCTTT. It encodes CASSVEGDLNTEAFF.

The chain has TRBV6-1 and TRBJ2-5, with D perhaps TRBD1 or TRBD2 (6 bases each). V shed 7 bases and J shed 5 bases, with 17 bases lying between them. Germline V CDR1 and CDR2: MNHNS, SASEGT. CDR3 size: 14 residues. The CDR3 loop is CASTARLGGETQYF. As DNA, the CDR3 is TGTGCCAGCACTGCGAGACTAGGGGGGGAGACCCAGTACTTC.

This CDR3 is CSVPGRTNTGELFF. CDR3 coding DNA: TGCAGCGTCCCAGGACGGACCAACACCGGGGAGCTGTTTTTT. This chain connects TRBV29-1 to TRBJ2-2; D is uncertain. Germline V gene sequence: CDR1 SQVTM, CDR2 ANQGSEA. V gave up 6 bases and J gave up 2 bases, with 13 bases separating them. The CDR3 spans 14 residues.

J is TRBJ1-2 and V is TRBV4-1; perhaps TRBD1 as D (5 bases). The CDR3 is 16 residues long. V was trimmed by 2 bases and J by 7 bases, leaving 20 bases between them. In germline, CDR1 is MGHRA, CDR2 YSYEKL. As DNA, the CDR3 is TGCGCCAGCAGCCAATCCTTCTCTGGGGGGGTGGGTGGCTACACCTTC. Translating gives CASSQSFSGGVGGYTF.

This clone was counted a single time. This rearrangement joins TRBV10-3 to TRBJ2-5, with 9 nucleotides matching TRBD1. The ends lost 6 bases at V and 2 bases at J; junction bases unmatched: 1. The CDR3 runs to 13 residues. The V gene's germline CDR1 is ENHRY and CDR2 SYGVKD. The CDR3 nucleotides are TGTGCCATCAGAGGGACAGGGCAAGAGACCCAGTACTTC. It codes for CAIRGTGQETQYF.

The V call is TRBV6-6, the J call TRBJ2-2, with D uncertain. V lost 5 bases and J lost 6, with 13 bases in between. The CDR3 is 14 residues long. Looked up from germline, CDR1 is MNHNY and CDR2 is SVGAGI (reference sequence). The CDR3 sequence: CASSTNTYSGELFF. For the CDR3, the DNA is TGTGCCAGCAGTACCAATACTTATTCCGGGGAGCTGTTTTTT.

This chain uses TRBV5-1 with TRBJ1-2, with no clear D. CDR1 and CDR2 (germline): SGHRS, YFSETQ. This CDR3 is 12 amino acids long. Trimming pared 4 bases from V and 6 bases from J, leaving 10 bases between. CDR3 sequence reads: CASSPGVDGYTF. CDR3 bases: TGCGCCAGCAGCCCCGGGGTCGATGGCTACACCTTC.

This clone is categorized as large. The chain links TRBV7-9 to TRBJ1-1; D is ambiguous. Germline V gives CDR1 SEHNR, CDR2 FQNEAQ (reference sequence). The CDR3 runs 19 residues. Trimming cost V 2 bases and J 11 bases, with 33 bases left between them. Here the CDR3 DNA reads TGTGCCAGCAGCTTAAGGGATCCTCGAGCAGTCGGCGATCTGAAAGGGGCTTTCTTT. This codes for CASSLRDPRAVGDLKGAFF.

The rearrangement joins TRBV4-1 to TRBJ2-7; possible D gene TRBD1, 5 bases. Germline V CDR1 and CDR2: MGHRA, YSYEKL. The V end was cut by 0 bases, the J end by 2 bases, with 11 bases between. This CDR3 contains 15 residues. CDR3: CASSQDMTDPYEQYF. The CDR3 region has the DNA TGCGCCAGCAGCCAAGATATGACAGACCCCTACGAGCAGTACTTC.

Here the CDR3 DNA reads TGTGCCAGCAGCCTCCCCCGCGGGGCAGGGGGCGCGGACACTGAAGCTTTCTTT. Protein sequence: CASSLPRGAGGADTEAFF. The chain joins TRBV14 to TRBJ1-1; 8 nucleotides align to TRBD1. Germline CDR1 is SGHDN and CDR2 is FVKESK. With V trimmed by 4 bases and J by 3 bases, 16 bases remained unmatched. This CDR3 is 18 amino acids long.

This sequence joins TRBV29-1 and TRBJ1-4, with no clear D. The CDR3 is 12 amino acids. Trimming removed 4 bases from V and 7 bases from J, with 10 bases in between. Germline-derived CDR1 and CDR2 are SQVTM and ANQGSEA. The CDR3 DNA reads as TGCAGCGTTGGGACCTCATCTGAAAAACTGTTTTTT. Protein product: CSVGTSSEKLFF.

This clone was seen a single time. The chain couples TRBV7-8 to TRBJ1-2, with TRBD1 identical over 8 bases. Germline trimming cut 10 bases from V and 4 bases from J; bases unmatched to any gene: 8. Germline lookup yields CDR1 SGHVS and CDR2 FQNEAQ. This CDR3 spans 13 amino acids. The CDR3 nucleotides are TGTGCCACTCCGACAGGGGATGGCTATGGCTACACCTTC. Translating it yields CATPTGDGYGYTF.

This chain links TRBV11-2 with TRBJ2-7; the match to TRBD2 covers 7 bases. Germline CDR1 SGHAT, CDR2 FQNNGV. Losses at the gene ends were 2 bases for V and 7 bases for J; bases not matched to a gene: 8. The CDR3 runs to 14 residues. CDR3 amino acids: CASSLKVRGVEQYF. In DNA form, the CDR3 reads TGTGCCAGCAGCTTAAAGGTTCGGGGGGTGGAGCAGTACTTC.

This clone was detected a few times. The V and J genes are TRBV27 and TRBJ2-3; D ambiguous. CDR1 is MNHEY and CDR2 is SMNVEV in the germline V gene (reference sequence). V lost 6 bases and J 2 bases, leaving 9 bases between the germline ends. The CDR3 length is 13 residues. The DNA for the CDR3 is TGTGCCAGCAGCACGACCTTCACAGATACGCAGTATTTT. It specifies CASSTTFTDTQYF.

The chain employs TRBV10-1 and TRBJ2-1; 7 bases match TRBD1. V lost 2 bases to trimming and J lost 4 bases; unmatched junction nucleotides: 2. Germline loops: CDR1 WNHNN, CDR2 SYGVQD (reference sequence). The CDR3 has 14 residues. CDR3 residues: CASSEGTEYNEQFF. The CDR3 nucleotides read TGCGCCAGCAGTGAGGGGACAGAGTACAATGAGCAGTTCTTC.

The V gene is TRBV2, the J gene TRBJ2-3; D ambiguous. The V and J ends lost 1 base and 5 bases respectively, with 4 bases between them. Germline CDR1 reads SNHLY; CDR2 reads FYNNEI. This CDR3 has 12 residues. The CDR3 here is CASSEVEDTQYF. The CDR3 bases are TGTGCCAGCAGTGAAGTCGAAGATACGCAGTATTTT. Full variable domain (outside the CDR3, taken from reference TRBV2 and TRBJ2-3): EPEVTQTPSHQVTQMGQEVILRCVPISNHLYFYWYRQILGQKVEFLVSFYNNEISEKSEIFDDQFSVERPDGSNFTLKIRSTKLEDSAMYFCASSEVEDTQYFGPGTRLTVL.

This clone was found a few times. The CDR3 DNA is TGTGCCAGCAGTCTTGGGACAGCCTACGAGCAGTACTTC. Residues: CASSLGTAYEQYF. The chain is built from TRBV27 and TRBJ2-7; TRBD1 matches at 7 bases. Germline lookup yields CDR1 MNHEY and CDR2 SMNVEV (reference sequence). V dropped 5 bases and J dropped 2; count of bases not matched to a gene: 3. The CDR3 consists of 13 residues.

The chain couples TRBV6-1 to TRBJ2-7; tentatively, D is TRBD1 (6 bases). V lost 6 bases and J lost 0, with 9 bases in between. This CDR3 spans 13 amino acids. Germline V gene sequence: CDR1 MNHNS, CDR2 SASEGT. CDR3 in DNA: TGTGCCAGCAGGCAGGGGTCCTCCTACGAGCAGTACTTC. Protein product: CASRQGSSYEQYF.

The chain combines TRBV19 with TRBJ2-7; D ambiguous. Germline V gene lookup returns CDR1 LNHDA and CDR2 SQIVND (reference sequence). The ends were cut back, 3 bases at V and 2 bases at J, with 8 bases in the middle. The CDR3 is 13 residues long. This CDR3 reads CASSIKATYEQYF. DNA for the CDR3: TGTGCCAGTAGTATTAAAGCCACCTACGAGCAGTACTTC.

This clone has a handful of counts. The chain uses TRBV27 and TRBJ2-7; the D is unclear. Deletions cut 1 base from V and 1 base from J, with 5 bases between. CDR1 and CDR2 (germline): MNHEY, SMNVEV (reference sequence). This CDR3 region has 13 residues. In nucleotides, the CDR3 is TGTGCCAGCAGTTTATGGGGTTCCTACGAGCAGTACTTC. Translation: CASSLWGSYEQYF.

The chain links TRBV9 to TRBJ1-3; D is ambiguous. Trimming took 0 bases from V and 0 from J, leaving 7 bases between them. Germline CDR1 reads SGDLS; CDR2 reads YYNGEE. This CDR3 has 15 residues. CDR3 amino acids: CASSVDSISGNTIYF. The CDR3, as DNA: TGTGCCAGCAGCGTAGACAGTATCTCTGGAAACACCATATATTTT.

This sequence joins TRBV7-6 and TRBJ2-5, with D perhaps TRBD2 (6 bases). The germline CDR1 and CDR2 sequences are SGHVS and FNYEAQ. Trimming took 5 bases from V and 2 from J, leaving 15 bases between them. The CDR3 loop spans 15 amino acids. The CDR3 DNA follows: TGTGCCAGCAGCGAGGCGGGGAGCCGTCAAGAGACCCAGTACTTC. Translation: CASSEAGSRQETQYF.